Below are 31 T cell receptor beta chains sequenced from a single sample in a study of T-cell memory formation after mild COVID-19. TCRdb used MiXCR to reprocess the 5' RACE reads, holding one entry per CDR3 protein. The sample has hundreds of thousands of distinct CDR3 sequences, about 20% seen once. The sequencing input was PBMCs or a T cell subset sorted from them (not recorded which). The receptor set was obtained from an adult woman who had mild COVID-19 (a few samples of this study predate the infection). Cell type and time point are not known.

This clonotype was detected a few times. The chain links TRBV7-6 to TRBJ2-2; TRBD1 matches at 8 bases. With 5 bases clipped from V and 1 base from J, the junction kept 3 bases outside the gene matches. Germline CDR1 reads SGHVS; CDR2 reads FNYEAQ. This CDR3 has 15 residues. CDR3 in amino acids: CASSHTGGNTGELFF. CDR3 nucleotide sequence: TGTGCCAGCAGCCACACAGGGGGGAACACCGGGGAGCTGTTTTTT.

The chain has TRBV5-5 and TRBJ2-1; TRBD2 might be the D (7 bases). V was shortened by 4 bases and J by 8 bases, with 16 bases between the two germline ends. Germline CDR1 SGHKS, CDR2 YYEKEE (reference sequence). The length of the CDR3 is 14 residues. For the CDR3, the DNA is TGTGCCAGCAGCGCGGGGGCCGGCCACCATGAGCAGTTCTTC. It specifies CASSAGAGHHEQFF.

V and J are TRBV5-5 and TRBJ1-4, with a tentative D call TRBD1 (5 bases). Germline lookup yields CDR1 SGHKS and CDR2 YYEKEE (reference sequence). This CDR3 spans 16 amino acids. The V gene lost 4 bases and the J gene lost 1 base, with 14 bases spanning the gap. The CDR3 spells CASSTRGGGTNEKLFF. The CDR3 region has the DNA TGTGCCAGCAGCACCCGCGGGGGGGGAACTAATGAAAAACTGTTTTTT.

The table lists this clonotype with a few counts. The genes are TRBV20-1 and TRBJ1-1; 8 bases line up with TRBD1. Germline V lookup: CDR1 DFQATT, CDR2 SNEGSKA (reference sequence). The CDR3 spans 16 residues. Trimming at V came to 5 bases and at J to 1 base, leaving 12 bases not matched to a gene. Written as DNA, the CDR3 is TGCAGTGCTCCGGACAGGGTGTTACTTCGGAACACTGAAGCTTTCTTT. Translating it yields CSAPDRVLLRNTEAFF.

Comment on this clonotype: A read error may account for a junction end that differs from germline. The chain has TRBV7-9 and TRBJ2-1; D is possibly TRBD1 or TRBD2 (5 bases each). The germline V gene has CDR1 SEHNR and CDR2 FQNEAQ (reference sequence). The CDR3 has 19 amino acids. The CDR3 loop is CASTLGTTAQSKRDNEQFF. The CDR3 DNA is TGTGCCAGCACCTTAGGGACCACAGCTCAATCTAAAAGGGACAATGAGCAGTTCTTC.

This sequence joins TRBV6-5 and TRBJ1-2, with D possibly TRBD1 on 6 matching bases. Germline V gives CDR1 MNHEY, CDR2 SVGAGI. The V gene lost 5 bases and the J gene lost 4 bases, with 11 bases spanning the gap. CDR3 size: 13 residues. The CDR3 sequence: CASSPDSVYGYTF. CDR3 DNA: TGTGCCAGCAGTCCGGACAGTGTCTATGGCTACACCTTC.

The genes are TRBV28 and TRBJ1-1; D gene ambiguous. There are 16 residues in the CDR3. Between the trimmed V and J ends, which lost 4 bases and 1 base, there was a span of 16 bases. CDR1 and CDR2 from the germline V gene are MDHEN and SYDVKM. CDR3 sequence: CASSSSNGVRNTEAFF. In nucleotides, the CDR3 is TGTGCCAGCAGTTCGTCAAACGGAGTCAGGAACACTGAAGCTTTCTTT.

V gene TRBV10-3 combines with J gene TRBJ2-5; D is ambiguous. CDR3 length: 13 amino acids. Trimming shortened V by 6 bases and J by 1 base, and 9 bases separated the two germline ends. Germline CDR1 ENHRY, CDR2 SYGVKD. CDR3 DNA sequence: TGTGCCATCAGGGCTCAACTCCAAGAGACCCAGTACTTC. Its translation is CAIRAQLQETQYF.

This chain connects TRBV3-1 to TRBJ2-7; D gene ambiguous. Trimming took 3 bases from V and 2 from J, leaving 11 bases between them. Germline V gene sequence: CDR1 LGHDT, CDR2 YNNKEL (reference sequence). The CDR3 contains 14 residues. CDR3 residues: CASSHPSGPYEQYF. CDR3 in DNA: TGTGCCAGCAGCCACCCCTCCGGGCCCTACGAGCAGTACTTC.

This clonotype appeared a few times. V usage is TRBV4-1 and J usage is TRBJ2-1; the D is unclear. CDR1 is MGHRA, CDR2 YSYEKL, per germline. V lost 4 bases and J lost 2, with 15 bases in between. The CDR3 length is 16 residues. CDR3 protein: CASSPGLTAAYNEQFF. CDR3 nucleotide sequence: TGCGCCAGCAGCCCGGGTCTGACGGCTGCCTACAATGAGCAGTTCTTC.

The chain is built from TRBV24-1 and TRBJ2-5; D ambiguous. The CDR3 is made up of 13 amino acids. Germline V gene data show CDR1 as KGHDR and CDR2 as SFDVKD. Trimming shortened V by 1 base and J by 4 bases, and 6 bases separated the two germline ends. The CDR3 reads CATSDFYRETQYF. For the CDR3, the DNA is TGTGCCACCAGTGATTTCTACCGAGAGACCCAGTACTTC.

This clonotype occurred a few times. The chain joins TRBV3-1 to TRBJ1-1, with D possibly matching TRBD1 (5 bases). In germline, CDR1 is LGHDT, CDR2 YNNKEL (reference sequence). CDR3 length: 16 residues. Trimming removed 4 bases at V and 0 bases at J, with 15 bases between. This CDR3 reads CASSLSMGTMNTEAFF. In DNA form, the CDR3 reads TGTGCCAGCAGCCTATCAATGGGGACCATGAACACTGAAGCTTTCTTT.

This clonotype was observed a handful of times. The rearrangement joins TRBV4-1 to TRBJ1-4; D uncertain. CDR3 length: 16 residues. Germline CDR1 and CDR2: MGHRA and YSYEKL. V was pared by 2 bases and J by 0 bases, with 10 bases between. The CDR3 protein is CASSQSSAATNEKLFF. Written as DNA, the CDR3 is TGCGCCAGCAGCCAAAGCTCGGCAGCAACTAATGAAAAACTGTTTTTT.

This clonotype has more than one count but fewer than ten. V and J are TRBV18 and TRBJ1-2; perhaps TRBD1 as D (5 bases). The length of the CDR3 is 15 residues. V lost 2 bases to trimming and J lost 9 bases, with 19 bases between them. Germline CDR1 is KGHSH and CDR2 is LQKENI. The CDR3 region has the DNA TGTGCCAGCTCACCAGCTCGGGCAGGGTTCGGAAGCTACACCTTC. It translates to CASSPARAGFGSYTF.

V and J are TRBV12-5 and TRBJ2-7; 9 bases match TRBD1. The V segment lost 7 bases and the J segment 1 base; nucleotides outside the gene matches: 8. CDR1 is LGHNT, CDR2 FRNRAP, per germline. The CDR3 length is 15 residues. CDR3 residues: CASVRGTGRSYEQYF. CDR3 DNA sequence: TGTGCTAGTGTTCGGGGGACAGGGAGGTCCTACGAGCAGTACTTC.

This clonotype turned up a few times. The chain uses TRBV20-1 and TRBJ1-2; 9 nucleotides agree with TRBD1. CDR3 length: 13 residues. The germline CDR1 and CDR2 sequences are DFQATT and SNEGSKA (reference sequence). The junction had 2 bases not matched to a gene; V was cut back by 0 bases and J by 6 bases. In DNA form, the CDR3 reads TGCAGTGCTAGAGAATGGACAGGGGATGGCTACACCTTC. It specifies CSAREWTGDGYTF.

The chain joins TRBV30 to TRBJ2-3, with TRBD2 identical over 8 bases. V was pared by 0 bases and J by 6 bases, with 2 bases of the junction left unmatched. The CDR3 loop spans 13 amino acids. From germline, CDR1 is GTSNPN and CDR2 SVGIG (reference sequence). In nucleotides, the CDR3 is TGTGCCTGGAGTGTACTAGCGGAGGATACGCAGTATTTT. This codes for CAWSVLAEDTQYF.

The chain carries TRBV2 and TRBJ1-1; the match to TRBD1 covers 8 bases. This CDR3 contains 14 residues. Trimming removed 5 bases from V and 4 bases from J; junction bases left unmatched: 6. Germline assignment: CDR1 SNHLY and CDR2 FYNNEI. The CDR3 loop is CASSPQGGLTEAFF. The CDR3 coding sequence is TGTGCCAGCAGTCCACAGGGGGGACTCACTGAAGCTTTCTTT. The full variable domain, its missing parts supplied by reference TRBV2 and TRBJ1-1, is EPEVTQTPSHQVTQMGQEVILRCVPISNHLYFYWYRQILGQKVEFLVSFYNNEISEKSEIFDDQFSVERPDGSNFTLKIRSTKLEDSAMYFCASSPQGGLTEAFFGQGTRLTVV.

The chain couples TRBV4-1 to TRBJ2-7; a possible D gene is TRBD1 (6 bases). Deletions cut 4 bases from V and 1 base from J, with 20 bases between. The CDR3 is 17 amino acids. Germline values: CDR1 MGHRA, CDR2 YSYEKL. Here the CDR3 DNA reads TGCGCCAGCAGCCTAGAAAAAGGAACAGGGCGATCCTACGAGCAGTACTTC. It codes for CASSLEKGTGRSYEQYF.

The V gene is TRBV6-2 or TRBV6-3, the J gene TRBJ1-5; tentative D call: TRBD1 (5 bases). V lost 4 bases and J 5 bases, leaving 15 bases between the germline ends. This CDR3 spans 15 amino acids. Germline CDR1 is MNHEY and CDR2 is SVGEGT. The CDR3 bases are TGTGCCAGCAGTTCCGGGCAGGGATGGGATCAGCCCCAGCATTTT. Amino acid sequence: CASSSGQGWDQPQHF.

The sample holds a few counts of this clonotype. The chain has TRBV20-1 and TRBJ2-3; 12 positions match TRBD2. Losses at the gene ends were 3 bases for V and 1 base for J; bases not matched to a gene: 11. Germline CDR1 is DFQATT and CDR2 is SNEGSKA (reference sequence). This CDR3 is 18 amino acids long. Here the CDR3 reads CSASPTSGSRGGTDTQYF. CDR3 coding DNA: TGCAGTGCTAGCCCGACTAGCGGGAGCCGGGGGGGCACAGATACGCAGTATTTT.

Only a few counts were recorded for this clonotype. The chain recombines TRBV6-5 with TRBJ2-1; 13 positions match TRBD2. The CDR3 totals 19 residues. In germline, CDR1 is MNHEY, CDR2 SVGAGI. V was clipped by 5 bases and J by 2 bases; unmatched bases: 12. CDR3 loop: CASSPWTSGSRRAYNEQFF. The DNA for the CDR3 is TGTGCCAGCAGTCCGTGGACTAGCGGGAGTCGACGGGCCTACAATGAGCAGTTCTTC.

CDR3 coding DNA: TGTGCCAGCAGCCATCGCACGGGTCTAGCGGGACTGCCCCCAGCAGATACGCAGTATTTT. It specifies CASSHRTGLAGLPPADTQYF. The chain recombines TRBV7-9 with TRBJ2-3, with 9 nucleotides matching TRBD2. V dropped 5 bases and J dropped 4; count of bases not matched to a gene: 22. Germline CDR1 reads SEHNR; CDR2 reads FQNEAQ (reference sequence). This CDR3 is 20 amino acids long. Complete variable domain (other parts from reference TRBV7-9 and TRBJ2-3): DTGVSQNPRHKITKRGQNVTFRCDPISEHNRLYWYRQTLGQGPEFLTYFQNEAQLEKSRLLSDRFSAERPKGSFSTLEIQRTEQGDSAMYLCASSHRTGLAGLPPADTQYFGPGTRLTVL.

This clonotype was seen more than once but under ten times. The genes are TRBV20-1 and TRBJ2-3; no clear D. V gave up 5 bases and J gave up 1 base, with 13 bases separating them. CDR1 DFQATT and CDR2 SNEGSKA come from the germline V gene (reference sequence). The CDR3 loop spans 14 amino acids. The CDR3 region is CSALSPSRTDTQYF. The CDR3 region has the DNA TGCAGTGCTTTGTCCCCGAGTCGCACAGATACGCAGTATTTT.

This clonotype is medium-sized (0.01 to 0.1%) within its sample. The chain combines TRBV7-8 with TRBJ1-4; 9 bases line up with TRBD1. V lost 5 bases, J lost 5 bases, and 6 bases stayed unmatched. Germline loops: CDR1 SGHVS, CDR2 FQNEAQ. The CDR3 runs to 15 residues. The CDR3 region has the DNA TGTGCCAGCAGCCAAGGCGGACAGGGGAATGAAAAACTGTTTTTT. Its translation: CASSQGGQGNEKLFF. Filled out from reference TRBV7-8 and TRBJ1-4, the complete variable domain reads GAGVSQSPRYKVAKRGQDVALRCDPISGHVSLFWYQQALGQGPEFLTYFQNEAQLDKSGLPSDRFFAERPEGSVSTLKIQRTQQEDSAVYLCASSQGGQGNEKLFFGSGTQLSVL.

This clonotype has a handful of counts. This sequence joins TRBV29-1 and TRBJ2-7; TRBD1 is a possible D gene (6 bases). The CDR3 spans 11 residues. With 4 bases removed from V and 4 bases from J, the gap between germline ends came to 8 bases. Germline V gene lookup returns CDR1 SQVTM and CDR2 ANQGSEA. The CDR3 is CSVGDRYEQYF. CDR3 coding DNA: TGCAGCGTTGGTGACAGGTACGAGCAGTACTTC.

This clonotype was recorded a few times. The chain joins TRBV29-1 to TRBJ2-1, with D hard to call. Between the trimmed V and J ends, which lost 5 bases and 3 bases, there was a span of 17 bases. The CDR3 loop spans 15 amino acids. CDR1 is SQVTM, CDR2 ANQGSEA, per germline. The CDR3 DNA reads TGCAGCGTTTGGGTCAAGGATTTAGTCTACAATGAGCAGTTCTTC. Amino acids: CSVWVKDLVYNEQFF.

This sequence joins TRBV7-9 and TRBJ2-3, with a tentative D call TRBD2 (6 bases). Germline CDR1 reads SEHNR; CDR2 reads FQNEAQ (reference sequence). This CDR3 spans 17 amino acids. V lost 0 bases, J lost 6 bases, and 19 bases lay in between. As DNA, the CDR3 is TGTGCCAGCAGCTTAGCAATGGGACTCCCCGGAGGCGATACGCAGTATTTT. It is translated as CASSLAMGLPGGDTQYF.

This clonotype was seen a few times. This rearrangement joins TRBV25-1 to TRBJ1-4, with 9 bases identical to TRBD1. The CDR3 extends over 13 amino acids. Germline V gene lookup returns CDR1 MGHDK and CDR2 SYGVNS. Germline trimming cut 2 bases from V and 8 bases from J; bases unmatched to any gene: 0. CDR3 residues: CASSEGQGEKLFF. The CDR3 coding sequence is TGTGCCAGCAGTGAAGGACAGGGGGAAAAACTGTTTTTT.

There are a few counts of this clonotype. The chain carries TRBV4-2 and TRBJ2-3, with 9 nucleotides matching TRBD2. V lost 1 base and J lost 5; bases outside the gene matches: 4. The CDR3 has 15 amino acids. Germline V lookup: CDR1 LGHNA, CDR2 YNFKEQ. CDR3 region: CASSQGSLAGDTQYF. The CDR3 nucleotides read TGTGCCAGCAGCCAAGGGTCACTAGCGGGAGATACGCAGTATTTT.

The V and J genes are TRBV20-1 and TRBJ2-1; D ambiguous. Between the trimmed V and J ends, which lost 6 bases and 8 bases, there was a span of 23 bases. Germline values: CDR1 DFQATT, CDR2 SNEGSKA (reference sequence). This CDR3 contains 15 residues. The CDR3 protein is CSARRGPYLSDEQFF. The CDR3 bases are TGCAGTGCCCGCCGAGGACCCTATCTCTCGGATGAGCAGTTCTTC.